This T cell receptor (beta chain) derives from a study of radiation and T cells in renal cell carcinoma. The protocol was immunoSEQ multiplex PCR, while the TCRdb copy is restricted to in-frame clones and leaves out a portion. The table lists some 64,000 clones, approximately 80% of them singletons, with roughly 6.8% in the top ten. A note on this clone: The antigen is not known.

Indicated time point: blood 4 weeks post-SBRT, at nephrectomy. As to treatment: 15 Gy SBRT to primary tumor, nephrectomy 4 weeks later. Nephrectomy followed 15 Gy stereotactic body radiation by 4 weeks. The patient's renal cell carcinoma had clear cell pathology. Findings and limits, study-wide: Without pretreatment biopsies, baseline tumor clonotype presence was undetermined.

Per germline, CDR1 LNHDA and CDR2 SQIVND (reference sequence). V lost 5 bases and J lost 3, with 13 bases in between. The CDR3 contains 15 residues. The chain couples TRBV19 to TRBJ2-2; no clear D. This specimen was blood, taken from a patient whose treatment included radiotherapy and nephrectomy. This receptor was identified in a man in his fifties or sixties with renal cell carcinoma. CDR3 coding DNA: TGTGCCAGTAGTGAGGTCCTCGGCCACACCGGGGAGCTGTTTTTT. Encoded protein: CASSEVLGHTGELFF. The entire variable domain, with the rest obtained from reference TRBV19 and TRBJ2-2, is as follows: DGGITQSPKYLFRKEGQNVTLSCEQNLNHDAMYWYRQDPGQGLRLIYYSQIVNDFQKGDIAEGYSVSREKKESFPLTVTSAQKNPTAFYLCASSEVLGHTGELFFGEGSRLTVL.